Described below is a single T cell receptor (beta chain) sequence and its context. Trimming removed 4 bases from V and 6 bases from J, with 7 bases in between. CDR3 length: 13 residues. Germline V CDR1 and CDR2: SGHTA, FQGNSA. In the original processing: Nucleated cell number was recorded as an estimate derived from reference gene primer amplification. Repertoires were generated with immunoSEQ multiplex PCR, while TCRdb's copy carries only in-frame clones and drops some. V, J and clone size derive from that table, while D and trimming were established from the DNA sequence. The data hold 200,000 to 250,000 clones, with approximately 83% observed a single time. This record comes from a study of blood T cell repertoires in COVID-19.

The rearrangement joins TRBV7-2 to TRBJ1-6; D unclear. This TCR derives from a woman in her 30s who had recovered from COVID-19. Sequences were obtained from peripheral blood. CDR3 DNA sequence: TGTGCCAGCAGCTCGAGGCCTAATTCACCCCTCCACTTT. Translated: CASSSRPNSPLHF. The full variable domain, completed using reference TRBV7-2 and TRBJ1-6, is GAGVSQSPSNKVTEKGKDVELRCDPISGHTALYWYRQSLGQGLEFLIYFQGNSAPDKSGLPSDRFSAERTGGSVSTLTIQRTQQEDSAVYLCASSSRPNSPLHFGNGTRLTVT.